This T cell receptor (beta chain) was sequenced in a study of EBV T-cell therapy then PD-1 blockade in nasopharyngeal carcinoma. Concerning this clone itself: Its antigen is unknown.

This table comes from immunoSEQ multiplex PCR, and its TCRdb copy is limited to in-frame clones, with some not included. The sample consists of about 20,000 clones, 82% of them appearing once. Indicated treatment: AdE1-LMPpoly-expanded autologous EBV-specific T-cell therapy followed by anti-PD-1 nivolumab. Looked up from germline, CDR1 is MNHEY and CDR2 is SMNVEV (reference sequence). V gave up 5 bases and J gave up 7 bases; unmatched junction bases: 11. The CDR3 covers 16 residues. The sequence was obtained from a man aged 40-55 years with nasopharyngeal carcinoma. This sample comprised CD8+ T cells from blood, obtained at day -245 from a patient whose treatment included autologous EBV-specific T cells and nivolumab. V gene TRBV27 combines with J gene TRBJ2-1; TRBD1 agrees at 10 bases. CDR3 amino acids: CASSPTGDRGWNEQFF. The CDR3 nucleotides are TGTGCCAGCAGTCCGACCGGGGACAGGGGCTGGAATGAGCAGTTCTTC.